This TCR beta chain was captured in a study of beta chain features in type 1 diabetes. Study conclusions and caveats: Patients and controls would be equally affected if PCR favored shorter templates.

Expressed TCRB transcripts were sequenced because the isolated RNA had all been reverse transcribed beforehand. Sequencing used immunoSEQ multiplex PCR; TCRdb keeps in-frame clones, though not all of them. The table lists over 120,000 clones, around 9.3% of them singletons, with under 1.5% in the top ten. One heparinised draw, averaging roughly 0.12 L, was taken per donor. With regard to this clone: Its antigen is as yet unknown.

Trimming pared 7 bases from V and 8 bases from J, leaving 18 bases between. The CDR3 covers 14 residues. Germline assignment: CDR1 SGHAT and CDR2 FQNNGV. The chain employs TRBV11-2 and TRBJ2-1, with unresolved D. Source material: naive CD4+ T cells from blood. This receptor was taken from a man aged 18 to 30 in good health. Written as DNA, the CDR3 is TGTGCCAGCACTCCCGAGACACTGCTTCATGAGCAGTTCTTC. It is translated as CASTPETLLHEQFF.